Presented here are 7 T cell receptor beta chains from one specimen sequenced in a study of T-cell reconstitution after alpha-beta-depleted transplantation in children. This sample's TCRbeta library carried unique molecular identifier barcodes. TCRdb redid the calling of the PCR reads with MiXCR, one entry per CDR3 protein. Altogether approximately 400,000 distinct CDR3 sequences are present, approximately 11% being singletons, with the ten largest covering over 4.5%. Material: PBMCs from the stem cell graft donor, obtained from the stem cell graft. The receptors shown here come from a human donor who donated a stem cell graft to a child with acute myeloid leukemia.

In this sample, this clonotype turned up many times. The chain recombines TRBV12-3 or TRBV12-4 with TRBJ1-5; 9 positions match TRBD1. V shed 6 bases, J shed 3 bases, and the junction held 6 bases outside the gene matches. There are 15 residues in the CDR3. The CDR3 DNA reads TGTGCCAGCAGATCCGGGACAGGGACCAATCAGCCCCAGCATTTT. It yields the protein CASRSGTGTNQPQHF.

J is TRBJ2-7 and V is TRBV29-1, with 9 bases matching TRBD1. J was trimmed by 2 bases and V by 7 bases; bases with no gene match: 15. Germline assignment: CDR1 SQVTM and CDR2 ANQGSEA. CDR3 length: 16 residues. The CDR3 region has the DNA TGCAGCGCCTACGACAGGGGGAGTGTCCCCCCCTACGAGCAGTACTTC. It is translated as CSAYDRGSVPPYEQYF.

This clonotype was counted only a few times. The gene calls are TRBV5-1 and TRBJ1-3, with 9 bases that match TRBD1. V lost 4 bases, J lost 0 bases, and 2 bases stayed unmatched. Germline V lookup: CDR1 SGHRS, CDR2 YFSETQ. CDR3 length equals 15 residues. The CDR3 is CASSGGQGSGNTIYF. The CDR3 DNA reads TGCGCCAGCAGCGGGGGACAGGGCTCTGGAAACACCATATATTTT.

The rearrangement links TRBV6-1 to TRBJ2-7, with D perhaps TRBD2 (5 bases). This CDR3 comprises 14 residues. V was trimmed by 8 bases and J by 0 bases, leaving 14 bases between them. From germline, CDR1 is MNHNS and CDR2 SASEGT. The DNA for the CDR3 is TGTGCCAGCGACATCGGGGAAACCTCCTACGAGCAGTACGTC. Its translation is CASDIGETSYEQYV.

This chain connects TRBV7-2 to TRBJ2-1; the match to TRBD1 covers 9 bases. The V and J ends lost 1 base and 14 bases, in that order; junction bases with no gene match: 3. CDR3 length: 12 amino acids. Germline V CDR1 and CDR2: SGHTA, FQGNSA. The CDR3 reads CASSLGRTGEFF. The CDR3 region has the DNA TGTGCCAGCAGCTTAGGGAGGACAGGGGAGTTCTTC.

This clonotype was observed a few times. Here the CDR3 DNA reads TGTGCCAGCAGTTACACTACGGAAGGTACCGGGGAGCTGTTTTTT. This encodes CASSYTTEGTGELFF. The chain couples TRBV6-2 or TRBV6-3 to TRBJ2-2; D is uncertain. V lost 2 bases and J 5 bases, leaving 12 bases between the germline ends. The CDR3 sequence is 15 residues long. Per germline, CDR1 MNHEY and CDR2 SVGEGT.

This clonotype came up many times. The rearrangement joins TRBV5-6 to TRBJ2-1; D is ambiguous. Germline CDR1 SGHDT, CDR2 YYEEEE. The CDR3 length is 13 residues. V lost 2 bases and J lost 7, with 10 bases in between. DNA for the CDR3: TGTGCCAGCAGCTTCCCTAGTGAGAATGAGCAGTTCTTC. Its protein product is CASSFPSENEQFF.